These 21 T cell receptor beta chains share one sample of origin, sequenced in a study of TIL therapy for anti-PD-1-resistant metastatic lung cancer. Time point meaning: pre-treatment sample, taken before nivolumab and TIL therapy. Sequencing used immunoSEQ v3. Produced via immunoSEQ multiplex PCR; TCRdb's table is partial and in-frame only. The sample comprises around 59,000 clones, about 69% of which are singletons, and around 6.1% rests with the top ten. Sequenced here: blood, sampled at baseline. All receptors derive from a person aged 30 to 80 with non-small cell lung cancer.

The J gene is TRBJ1-2, the V gene TRBV27, with unresolved D. The germline V gene encodes CDR1 MNHEY and CDR2 SMNVEV (reference sequence). There are 14 residues in the CDR3. Between the trimmed V and J ends, which lost 5 bases and 4 bases, there was a span of 14 bases. CDR3 sequence: CASSPSHGTYGYTF. CDR3 bases: TGTGCCAGCAGTCCCTCCCACGGAACCTATGGCTACACCTTC.

The chain links TRBV19 to TRBJ2-3, with 9 bases fitting TRBD1. The CDR3 runs to 15 residues. Germline V gives CDR1 LNHDA, CDR2 SQIVND (reference sequence). The junction had 10 bases not matched to a gene; V was cut back by 7 bases and J by 5 bases. CDR3 protein: CASTSPGQGKDTQYF. The CDR3 nucleotides read TGTGCCAGTACGTCGCCGGGACAGGGTAAAGATACGCAGTATTTT.

The chain links TRBV7-9 to TRBJ2-7; D might be TRBD2 (5 bases). The CDR3 length is 16 residues. The V end was cut by 1 base, the J end by 2 bases, with 15 bases between. In germline, CDR1 is SEHNR, CDR2 FQNEAQ (reference sequence). CDR3 sequence (DNA): TGTGCCAGCAGCTTAGGTGACGGGATTTCCACCTACGAGCAGTACTTC. Amino acids: CASSLGDGISTYEQYF. The full variable domain, rest sourced from reference TRBV7-9 and TRBJ2-7, is DTGVSQNPRHKITKRGQNVTFRCDPISEHNRLYWYRQTLGQGPEFLTYFQNEAQLEKSRLLSDRFSAERPKGSFSTLEIQRTEQGDSAMYLCASSLGDGISTYEQYFGPGTRLTVT.

J is TRBJ2-7 and V is TRBV6-1, with TRBD1 matching over 7 bases. CDR1 MNHNS and CDR2 SASEGT come from the germline V gene. The CDR3 is 13 residues long. V shed 5 bases and J 2 bases; nucleotides not matched to a gene: 3. In DNA, the CDR3 is TGTGCCAGCAGTACAGGGGATACCTACGAGCAGTACTTC. Protein product: CASSTGDTYEQYF.

In this sample, this clone turned up once. The rearrangement uses TRBV5-6 and TRBJ2-7; 7 bases match TRBD2. J was trimmed by 3 bases and V by 5 bases; bases with no gene match: 5. The germline V gene encodes CDR1 SGHDT and CDR2 YYEEEE. The CDR3 runs 13 residues. The CDR3 bases are TGTGCCAGCAGTTTCGGGAGGATCTACGAGCAGTACTTC. As protein: CASSFGRIYEQYF.

This clone was seen a few times. The gene calls are TRBV11-2 and TRBJ2-3, with 10 bases identical to TRBD2. V was clipped by 5 bases and J by 6 bases; unmatched bases: 8. The CDR3 is made up of 15 amino acids. The germline V gene encodes CDR1 SGHAT and CDR2 FQNNGV. In DNA form, the CDR3 reads TGTGCCAGCAGCCGGACTAGCGGACTCGTGGATACGCAGTATTTT. It encodes CASSRTSGLVDTQYF.

The CDR3 coding sequence is TGTGCCAGCAGCTTGTCGTGGAGGAGAGATGAAAAACTGTTTTTT. Amino acid sequence: CASSLSWRRDEKLFF. The V gene is TRBV5-6, the J gene TRBJ1-4; D ambiguous. CDR1 is SGHDT and CDR2 is YYEEEE in the germline V gene. CDR3 length: 15 residues. Trimming took 1 base from V and 6 from J, leaving 13 bases between them. The variable domain in full, completed from reference TRBV5-6 and TRBJ1-4, reads DAGVTQSPTHLIKTRGQQVTLRCSPKSGHDTVSWYQQALGQGPQFIFQYYEEEERQRGNFPDRFSGHQFPNYSSELNVNALLLGDSALYLCASSLSWRRDEKLFFGSGTQLSVL.

This sequence joins TRBV19 and TRBJ1-4, with 7 bases matching TRBD1. With V trimmed by 4 bases and J by 7 bases, 12 bases remained unmatched. The CDR3 runs to 16 residues. Germline CDR1 reads LNHDA; CDR2 reads SQIVND (reference sequence). The CDR3 loop is CASSNVYGQEFEKLFF. DNA of the CDR3: TGTGCCAGTAGTAATGTTTACGGACAGGAATTTGAAAAACTGTTTTTT. The whole variable domain, remainder taken from reference TRBV19 and TRBJ1-4, is DGGITQSPKYLFRKEGQNVTLSCEQNLNHDAMYWYRQDPGQGLRLIYYSQIVNDFQKGDIAEGYSVSREKKESFPLTVTSAQKNPTAFYLCASSNVYGQEFEKLFFGSGTQLSVL.

The genes are TRBV18 and TRBJ2-1, with 11 bases identical to TRBD2. V shed 3 bases and J 7 bases; nucleotides not matched to a gene: 5. Germline CDR1 and CDR2: KGHSH and LQKENI. CDR3 length equals 15 residues. The CDR3 loop reads CASSPGTSGRNEQFF. The CDR3 nucleotides read TGTGCCAGCTCACCCGGGACTAGCGGAAGGAATGAGCAGTTCTTC.

The chain is built from TRBV6-6 and TRBJ1-2; D unclear. V lost 2 bases and J lost 8, with 9 bases in between. Germline CDR1 reads MNHNY; CDR2 reads SVGAGI (reference sequence). The CDR3 spans 12 residues. The CDR3 reads CASSYLKEGYTF. DNA for the CDR3: TGTGCCAGCAGTTACCTTAAAGAAGGCTACACCTTC.

This chain joins TRBV7-9 and TRBJ1-2; 7 nucleotides agree with TRBD1. The CDR3 sequence is 14 residues long. The germline V gene encodes CDR1 SEHNR and CDR2 FQNEAQ (reference sequence). V gave up 3 bases and J gave up 5 bases; unmatched junction bases: 6. CDR3 nucleotides: TGTGCCAGCAGCTTGTCGACAGGGCCTTATGGCTACACCTTC. Translating gives CASSLSTGPYGYTF.

The chain uses TRBV5-1 and TRBJ2-5; D not resolved. Germline loops: CDR1 SGHRS, CDR2 YFSETQ. CDR3 length: 13 amino acids. V was cut by 4 bases and J by 5 bases, with 12 bases left in between. The CDR3: CASSPQLGETQYF. In DNA, the CDR3 is TGCGCCAGCAGCCCACAACTTGGGGAGACCCAGTACTTC.

Here the CDR3 reads CASSQDRQGRLTEAFF. For the CDR3, the DNA is TGCGCCAGCAGCCAAGACCGACAGGGGCGTCTCACTGAAGCTTTCTTT. The chain employs TRBV4-1 and TRBJ1-1; 8 nucleotides line up with TRBD1. CDR1 MGHRA and CDR2 YSYEKL come from the germline V gene. V was clipped by 0 bases and J by 4 bases; unmatched bases: 7. The length of the CDR3 is 16 residues.

The chain employs TRBV19 and TRBJ2-1; D may match TRBD1 or TRBD2 (5 bases each). V was cut by 5 bases and J by 5 bases, with 13 bases left in between. Germline CDR1 and CDR2: LNHDA and SQIVND (reference sequence). The CDR3 totals 14 residues. DNA for the CDR3: TGTGCCAGTAGTCTCCGGGACCCAGACAATGAGCAGTTCTTC. Translation gives CASSLRDPDNEQFF.

The J gene is TRBJ2-2, the V gene TRBV29-1; TRBD2 matches 7 bases. Germline lookup yields CDR1 SQVTM and CDR2 ANQGSEA. V lost 6 bases, J lost 4 bases, and 5 bases stayed unmatched. This CDR3 contains 13 residues. CDR3: CSVRRESTGELFF. The CDR3 DNA is TGCAGCGTACGGCGGGAGAGCACCGGGGAGCTGTTTTTT.

This clone showed up just a few times. This rearrangement joins TRBV28 to TRBJ2-1; 9 positions match TRBD1. Germline CDR1 and CDR2: MDHEN and SYDVKM. V dropped 3 bases and J dropped 10; count of bases not matched to a gene: 7. The CDR3 runs 14 residues. Here the CDR3 DNA reads TGTGCCAGCAGTTTCCAAGGGACAGGGAACGAGCAGTTCTTC. This gives the protein CASSFQGTGNEQFF.

The CDR3 sequence is CASSDRAYSGANVLTF. The CDR3 nucleotides are TGTGCCAGCAGCGACAGGGCCTACTCTGGGGCCAACGTCCTGACTTTC. The rearrangement uses TRBV5-5 and TRBJ2-6, with TRBD1 matching over 7 bases. Trimming took 4 bases from V and 0 from J; bases not matched to a gene: 4. This CDR3 is built from 16 residues. The germline V gene encodes CDR1 SGHKS and CDR2 YYEKEE (reference sequence).

V usage is TRBV9 and J usage is TRBJ1-5; D uncertain. This CDR3 comprises 13 residues. Trimming left V 4 bases short and J 5 bases short, with 10 bases between. Germline values: CDR1 SGDLS, CDR2 YYNGEE. CDR3 loop: CASSPDWDQPQHF. CDR3 bases: TGTGCCAGCAGCCCGGACTGGGATCAGCCCCAGCATTTT.

The chain couples TRBV14 to TRBJ1-3; D call uncertain. V was clipped by 6 bases and J by 0 bases, with 3 bases between them. The CDR3 spans 12 residues. Looked up from germline, CDR1 is SGHDN and CDR2 is FVKESK. This chain's CDR3 is CASRSSGNTIYF. DNA for the CDR3: TGTGCCAGCAGAAGCTCTGGAAACACCATATATTTT. Full variable domain (remainder filled in from reference TRBV14 and TRBJ1-3): EAGVTQFPSHSVIEKGQTVTLRCDPISGHDNLYWYRRVMGKEIKFLLHFVKESKQDESGMPNNRFLAERTGGTYSTLKVQPAELEDSGVYFCASRSSGNTIYFGEGSWLTVV.

This chain connects TRBV7-2 to TRBJ2-5; D is possibly TRBD2 (6 bases). This CDR3 has 13 amino acids. The germline V and J ends were trimmed by 0 bases and 10 bases, with 12 bases remaining between them. Germline-derived CDR1 and CDR2 are SGHTA and FQGNSA. The DNA for the CDR3 is TGTGCCAGCAGCTTAGCGCTCAGGCGGGACCAGTACTTC. This encodes CASSLALRRDQYF.

A few counts support this clone. This chain links TRBV2 with TRBJ2-1, with D tentatively TRBD2 (6 bases). The CDR3 covers 14 residues. From germline, CDR1 is SNHLY and CDR2 FYNNEI. V was shortened by 8 bases and J by 3 bases, with 14 bases between the two germline ends. In nucleotides, the CDR3 is TGTGCCAGCCATTCGAGCGGGCGCTACAATGAGCAGTTCTTC. Its protein product is CASHSSGRYNEQFF.